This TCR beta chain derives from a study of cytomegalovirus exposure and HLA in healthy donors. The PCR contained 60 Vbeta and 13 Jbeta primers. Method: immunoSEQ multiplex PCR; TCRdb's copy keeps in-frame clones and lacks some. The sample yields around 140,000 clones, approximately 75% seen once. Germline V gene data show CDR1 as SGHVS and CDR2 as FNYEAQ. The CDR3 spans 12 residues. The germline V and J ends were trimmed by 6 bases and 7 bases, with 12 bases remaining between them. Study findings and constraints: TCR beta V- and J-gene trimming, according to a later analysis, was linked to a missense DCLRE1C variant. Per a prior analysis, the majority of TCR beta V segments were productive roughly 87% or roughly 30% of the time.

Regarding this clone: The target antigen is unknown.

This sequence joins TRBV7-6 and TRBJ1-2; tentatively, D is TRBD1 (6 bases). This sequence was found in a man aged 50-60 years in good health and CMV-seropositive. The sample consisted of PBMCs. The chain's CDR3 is CASSRGGSGYTF. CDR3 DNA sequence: TGTGCCAGCAGTCGAGGGGGTAGTGGCTACACCTTC.